Following are 24 T cell receptor beta chains from one sample sequenced in a study of spatial heterogeneity in lung cancer. Described time point: sample taken at primary tumor resection. Unsorted tumor, nontumor lung tissue or cryopreserved PBMC supplied the whole RNA. TCRdb fed the 5' RACE reads into MiXCR, producing one record per CDR3 protein. The sample includes under 11,000 distinct CDR3 sequences, nearly 4% of them seen just once. The input for sequencing was normal lung tissue next to the tumor, taken at surgery. Every receptor here comes from a male donor with early-stage non-small cell lung cancer.

This clonotype showed up many times. V is TRBV15 and J is TRBJ2-3; TRBD2 matches at 9 bases. With V trimmed by 2 bases and J by 6 bases, 6 bases remained unmatched. The CDR3 is 15 amino acids. Germline V gene lookup returns CDR1 LNHNV and CDR2 YYDKDF (reference sequence). The CDR3 coding sequence is TGTGCCACCAGCAGACGAGCGAGCGGGAGGGATACGCAGTATTTT. Protein sequence: CATSRRASGRDTQYF.

This clonotype was seen at least ten times. This chain uses TRBV7-2 with TRBJ2-1; unclear D gene. Germline V gene data show CDR1 as SGHTA and CDR2 as FQGNSA. V was clipped by 3 bases and J by 3 bases, with 12 bases between them. The CDR3 totals 15 residues. CDR3 in DNA: TGTGCCAGCAGCTTTAGAGAGTCGTACTACAATGAGCAGTTCTTC. Protein sequence: CASSFRESYYNEQFF.

In its sample, this clonotype was seen many times. The gene calls are TRBV6-6 and TRBJ1-5, with 9 bases identical to TRBD1. The CDR3 spans 16 residues. Trimming at V came to 4 bases and at J to 2 bases, leaving 6 bases not matched to a gene. Per germline, CDR1 MNHNY and CDR2 SVGAGI (reference sequence). This chain's CDR3 is CASSSTDRGGNQPQHF. The CDR3 coding sequence is TGTGCCAGCAGTTCCACGGACAGGGGAGGCAATCAGCCCCAGCATTTT.

This clonotype appeared many times. The chain carries TRBV7-2 and TRBJ2-4, with D tentatively TRBD1 (6 bases). The germline V gene has CDR1 SGHTA and CDR2 FQGNSA. The CDR3 totals 13 residues. Deletions cut 6 bases from V and 9 bases from J, with 15 bases between. The chain's CDR3 is CASSYRKGGIQYF. In DNA, the CDR3 is TGTGCCAGCAGTTACCGGAAAGGGGGCATTCAGTACTTC.

This clonotype was seen repeatedly, ten times or more. In DNA form, the CDR3 reads TGTGCCACTCAATCGAGGGGTGACACTGAAGCTTTCTTT. Encoded protein: CATQSRGDTEAFF. The J gene is TRBJ1-1, the V gene TRBV7-2; D is possibly TRBD1 (5 bases). With 10 bases removed from V and 3 bases from J, the gap between germline ends came to 15 bases. The CDR3 extends over 13 amino acids. CDR1 SGHTA and CDR2 FQGNSA come from the germline V gene.

In this sample, this clonotype turned up a few times. This sequence joins TRBV7-2 and TRBJ2-7, with TRBD2 matching over 15 bases. The CDR3 consists of 15 residues. Germline V gene sequence: CDR1 SGHTA, CDR2 FQGNSA. V trimming: 4 bases; J trimming: 5 bases; junction bases outside the gene matches: 3. The CDR3 bases are TGTGCCAGCAGCTCGGGACTAGCGGGAGGTGACGAGCAGTACTTC. Protein sequence: CASSSGLAGGDEQYF.

This clonotype was seen many times. The CDR3 spells CAISDRLAVPKDEQFF. The CDR3 nucleotides are TGTGCCATCAGTGATAGACTAGCGGTACCCAAAGATGAGCAGTTCTTC. The chain has TRBV10-3 and TRBJ2-1, with 9 positions matching TRBD2. CDR1 and CDR2 (germline): ENHRY, SYGVKD. CDR3 size: 16 residues. The ends lost 3 bases at V and 8 bases at J; junction bases unmatched: 11.

This clonotype was observed a handful of times. V usage is TRBV4-1 and J usage is TRBJ2-7, with a tentative D call TRBD1 (6 bases). Per the germline V gene, CDR1 is MGHRA and CDR2 is YSYEKL. The CDR3 is made up of 15 amino acids. The ends were cut back, 4 bases at V and 0 bases at J, with 13 bases in the middle. This CDR3 reads CASSLGQTSSYEQYF. The CDR3 nucleotides read TGCGCCAGCAGCCTGGGACAAACAAGCTCCTACGAGCAGTACTTC.

This clonotype occurred many times. The chain links TRBV25-1 to TRBJ2-5, with 7 bases fitting TRBD1. Germline CDR1 reads MGHDK; CDR2 reads SYGVNS. The CDR3 totals 14 residues. V lost 3 bases, J lost 6 bases, and 7 bases stayed unmatched. As DNA, the CDR3 is TGTGCCAGCAGTGACCCAGGGGGTTTGAAGACCCAGTACTTC. Translation gives CASSDPGGLKTQYF.

By proportion, this clonotype is medium-sized. The CDR3 sequence is CASSLEGLSTDTQYF. In DNA form, the CDR3 reads TGTGCCAGCAGCTTAGAAGGACTAAGCACAGATACGCAGTATTTT. V and J are TRBV7-2 and TRBJ2-3; the D gene is possibly TRBD2 (6 bases). The V and J ends lost 1 base and 0 bases respectively, with 8 bases between them. The germline gives CDR1 SGHTA, CDR2 FQGNSA. CDR3 length equals 15 residues.

This clonotype is labeled as medium-sized. The J gene is TRBJ2-1, the V gene TRBV5-6; D is unclear. The germline CDR1 and CDR2 sequences are SGHDT and YYEEEE. V lost 4 bases, J lost 7 bases, and 15 bases lay in between. This CDR3 has 14 residues. The CDR3 spells CASSPAPIDNEQFF. CDR3 sequence (DNA): TGTGCCAGCAGCCCAGCTCCTATCGATAATGAGCAGTTCTTC.

This clonotype has ten or more counts. This chain uses TRBV7-8 with TRBJ1-4; 8 bases fit TRBD1. CDR3 size: 16 residues. The ends lost 4 bases at V and 9 bases at J; junction bases unmatched: 13. Germline assignment: CDR1 SGHVS and CDR2 FQNEAQ. CDR3 sequence reads: CASSSLNPGQAKKLFF. CDR3 nucleotide sequence: TGTGCCAGCAGCTCACTCAACCCGGGACAGGCTAAAAAACTGTTTTTT.

This clonotype was seen many times. V usage is TRBV7-2 and J usage is TRBJ1-6; possible D gene TRBD1, 6 bases. Germline values: CDR1 SGHTA, CDR2 FQGNSA. The CDR3 runs to 15 residues. V was trimmed by 0 bases and J by 7 bases, leaving 10 bases between them. Here the CDR3 DNA reads TGTGCCAGCAGCTTAGCTGGCAGGGGAAATTCACCCCTCCACTTT. Amino acids: CASSLAGRGNSPLHF.

This clonotype was seen at least ten times. V gene TRBV29-1 combines with J gene TRBJ1-4; TRBD1 aligns across 9 bases. V gave up 6 bases and J gave up 6 bases; unmatched junction bases: 5. The CDR3 consists of 13 residues. Looked up from germline, CDR1 is SQVTM and CDR2 is ANQGSEA. The CDR3 sequence is CSVADRGYEKLFF. In nucleotides, the CDR3 is TGCAGCGTCGCGGACAGGGGATATGAAAAACTGTTTTTT.

This clonotype is categorized as large. The chain recombines TRBV20-1 with TRBJ2-7; weak D call: TRBD2 (5 bases). The V and J ends lost 5 bases and 1 base respectively, with 15 bases between them. Germline values: CDR1 DFQATT, CDR2 SNEGSKA (reference sequence). The CDR3 totals 14 residues. The CDR3 loop reads CSAPYEGRSYEQYF. The CDR3 DNA reads as TGCAGTGCTCCCTATGAGGGAAGATCCTACGAGCAGTACTTC.

This clonotype ranks as medium-sized. This chain connects TRBV28 to TRBJ2-7, with unresolved D. The CDR3 runs to 13 residues. V was clipped by 2 bases and J by 3 bases, with 8 bases between them. Germline CDR1 and CDR2: MDHEN and SYDVKM. The CDR3, as DNA: TGTGCCAGCAGTTTAGGAGTCCACTACGAGCAGTACTTC. This translates into CASSLGVHYEQYF.

The J gene is TRBJ1-1, the V gene TRBV30; 7 positions match TRBD1. The CDR3 is made up of 12 amino acids. Germline loops: CDR1 GTSNPN, CDR2 SVGIG (reference sequence). V shed 2 bases, J shed 6 bases, and the junction held 3 bases outside the gene matches. CDR3 sequence: CAWSLDRAEAFF. The CDR3, as DNA: TGTGCCTGGAGTCTAGACAGGGCTGAAGCTTTCTTT.

In its sample, this clonotype was seen many times. V usage is TRBV7-9 and J usage is TRBJ2-3; 8 nucleotides line up with TRBD2. This CDR3 comprises 17 residues. Germline V gene data show CDR1 as SEHNR and CDR2 as FQNEAQ (reference sequence). V gave up 5 bases and J gave up 0 bases; unmatched junction bases: 10. The CDR3 spells CASSPLRASGSTDTQYF. The CDR3 bases are TGTGCCAGCAGCCCCTTAAGGGCTAGCGGGAGCACAGATACGCAGTATTTT.

At least ten counts were recorded for this clonotype. The chain combines TRBV25-1 with TRBJ2-1; D is ambiguous. Trimming stripped 0 bases from V and 7 bases from J, with 4 bases between. The CDR3 runs 12 residues. The germline CDR1 and CDR2 sequences are MGHDK and SYGVNS. CDR3 region: CASSEYGNEQFF. The CDR3 coding sequence is TGTGCCAGCAGTGAATATGGAAATGAGCAGTTCTTC.

This clonotype was seen repeatedly, ten times or more. This chain joins TRBV7-2 and TRBJ1-1; D ambiguous. The CDR3 is made up of 13 amino acids. The V gene's germline CDR1 is SGHTA and CDR2 FQGNSA. Trimming stripped 6 bases from V and 2 bases from J, with 10 bases between. Here the CDR3 reads CASRTTVNTEAFF. Here the CDR3 DNA reads TGTGCCAGCAGGACAACAGTAAACACTGAAGCTTTCTTT. The whole variable domain, remainder taken from reference TRBV7-2 and TRBJ1-1, is GAGVSQSPSNKVTEKGKDVELRCDPISGHTALYWYRQSLGQGLEFLIYFQGNSAPDKSGLPSDRFSAERTGGSVSTLTIQRTQQEDSAVYLCASRTTVNTEAFFGQGTRLTVV.

This clonotype occurred many times. The chain combines TRBV27 with TRBJ2-7; 12 bases are shared with TRBD2. The CDR3 is made up of 15 amino acids. Germline V gene data show CDR1 as MNHEY and CDR2 as SMNVEV (reference sequence). V was clipped by 6 bases and J by 4 bases; unmatched bases: 7. CDR3 sequence: CASRTGTSGPYEQYF. The CDR3 DNA reads as TGTGCCAGCAGAACCGGGACTAGCGGGCCGTACGAGCAGTACTTC.

This clonotype was seen a few times. The CDR3 sequence: CASRDGSGELFF. The DNA for the CDR3 is TGTGCCAGTAGGGATGGGTCCGGGGAGCTGTTTTTT. This chain connects TRBV19 to TRBJ2-2; D unresolved. The V gene lost 6 bases and the J gene lost 6 bases, with 8 bases spanning the gap. Germline assignment: CDR1 LNHDA and CDR2 SQIVND (reference sequence). The CDR3 length is 12 residues.

This clonotype was seen many times. The V call is TRBV7-9, the J call TRBJ1-2; maybe TRBD1 (6 bases). The V end was cut by 2 bases, the J end by 1 base, with 17 bases between. The germline CDR1 and CDR2 sequences are SEHNR and FQNEAQ (reference sequence). This CDR3 contains 17 residues. The CDR3 is CASSLTGGQLYNYGYTF. The CDR3 region has the DNA TGTGCCAGCAGCTTAACAGGTGGACAGCTATATAACTATGGCTACACCTTC.

By frequency in the sample, this clonotype is medium-sized (0.01 to 0.1%). The CDR3 here is CASRDYYEQYF. DNA for the CDR3: TGTGCCAGCAGGGACTACTACGAGCAGTACTTC. V and J are TRBV6-2 or TRBV6-3 and TRBJ2-7; weak D call: TRBD2 (6 bases). This CDR3 comprises 11 residues. The germline gives CDR1 MNHEY, CDR2 SVGEGT. Trimming cost V 6 bases and J 3 bases, with 6 bases left between them.